The rows below give T cell receptor beta chains drawn from one sample of a study of cytomegalovirus exposure and HLA in healthy donors. Clones were read by immunoSEQ multiplex PCR, and TCRdb kept only the in-frame ones, dropping some. The table records 120,000 or so clones, 55% to 75% of them present only once. The sequenced sample consisted of PBMCs. All receptors derive from a woman in her thirties or forties in good health and CMV-seropositive. Both conserved end residues are part of each CDR3. Fields, in order: V gene, J gene, D gene, CDR3 protein. The D gene is left open where the match is weak.

V: TRBV10-2; J: TRBJ1-3; D: .; CDR3: CASEGHGNTIYF
V: TRBV18; J: TRBJ1-5; D: TRBD1; CDR3: CASSAGQGDNQPQHF
V: TRBV18; J: TRBJ1-4; D: .; CDR3: CASSPLPTDEKLFF
V: TRBV7-9; J: TRBJ1-5; D: .; CDR3: CASSLDTDQPQHF
V: TRBV12-5; J: TRBJ1-1; D: .; CDR3: CASGLAPIAPGVHRFMNTEAFF
V: TRBV5-1; J: TRBJ1-1; D: .; CDR3: CASSQRQAIGTEAFF
V: TRBV18; J: TRBJ2-7; D: .; CDR3: CASSPNSPAAQVEQYF
V: TRBV10-3; J: TRBJ1-4; D: .; CDR3: CAISGSDRSEKLFF
V: TRBV7-6; J: TRBJ2-5; D: .; CDR3: CASSSRGETQYF
V: TRBV11-3; J: TRBJ2-1; D: TRBD2; CDR3: CASSSHVAGGPVNEQFF
V: TRBV5-4; J: TRBJ2-7; D: .; CDR3: CASSLIQDEQYF
V: TRBV4-3; J: TRBJ1-1; D: .; CDR3: CASSQDKYSTEAFF
V: TRBV10-2; J: TRBJ2-1; D: .; CDR3: CASSESGGAGTEQFF
V: TRBV5-4; J: TRBJ1-1; D: .; CDR3: CASSLVGGRTEAFF
V: TRBV29-1; J: TRBJ2-5; D: TRBD1; CDR3: CSANPGQGKETQYF
V: TRBV9; J: TRBJ2-3; D: .; CDR3: CASSVRLADTQYF
V: TRBV6-5; J: TRBJ1-1; D: .; CDR3: CASSYSRGWGTEAFF
V: TRBV18; J: TRBJ2-7; D: .; CDR3: CASSQQGYEQYF
V: TRBV5-6; J: TRBJ1-6; D: .; CDR3: CASSSSRSGSPGSSPLHF
V: TRBV2; J: TRBJ1-4; D: .; CDR3: CASQWQTNEKLFF
V: TRBV5-1; J: TRBJ2-7; D: TRBD1; CDR3: CASSVKGQGADEQYF
V: TRBV6-4; J: TRBJ1-6; D: .; CDR3: CASSEEPDSELHF
V: TRBV27; J: TRBJ1-1; D: .; CDR3: CASGDAGIRAFF
V: TRBV9; J: TRBJ1-2; D: .; CDR3: CASSPGDGLTTYGYTF
V: TRBV7-9; J: TRBJ1-2; D: TRBD1; CDR3: CASNIDRGWSDGYTF
V: TRBV10-3; J: TRBJ2-1; D: TRBD2; CDR3: CAIGEGSYNEQFF
V: TRBV25-1; J: TRBJ1-2; D: .; CDR3: CASSENYRYYGYTF
V: TRBV19; J: TRBJ1-5; D: .; CDR3: CASKSRAVSQPQHF
V: TRBV4-1; J: TRBJ2-3; D: TRBD2; CDR3: CASSQGGGAISTDTQYF
V: TRBV7-2; J: TRBJ2-1; D: .; CDR3: CASSLQGNNEQFF
V: TRBV6-5; J: TRBJ2-1; D: .; CDR3: CASSFDRPSSYNEQFF
V: TRBV10-3; J: TRBJ1-5; D: .; CDR3: CAISEMGRLSNQPQHF
V: TRBV9; J: TRBJ2-7; D: .; CDR3: CASSVRSGAYEQYF
V: TRBV2; J: TRBJ1-4; D: TRBD1; CDR3: CASSLQGGNEKLFF
V: TRBV2; J: TRBJ1-5; D: TRBD1; CDR3: CASSYLDRANQPQHF
V: TRBV14; J: TRBJ1-1; D: TRBD1; CDR3: CASSRRDRVVSEAFF
V: TRBV19; J: TRBJ2-7; D: TRBD2; CDR3: CASAGLAANEQYF
V: TRBV7-6; J: TRBJ2-7; D: TRBD1; CDR3: CASSRTGGSYEQYF
V: TRBV7-8; J: TRBJ1-1; D: .; CDR3: CASSLRPLGAEAFF
V: TRBV20-1; J: TRBJ1-2; D: .; CDR3: CSATENYGYTF
V: TRBV5-4; J: TRBJ1-4; D: TRBD1; CDR3: CASSEGAAGVGEKLFF